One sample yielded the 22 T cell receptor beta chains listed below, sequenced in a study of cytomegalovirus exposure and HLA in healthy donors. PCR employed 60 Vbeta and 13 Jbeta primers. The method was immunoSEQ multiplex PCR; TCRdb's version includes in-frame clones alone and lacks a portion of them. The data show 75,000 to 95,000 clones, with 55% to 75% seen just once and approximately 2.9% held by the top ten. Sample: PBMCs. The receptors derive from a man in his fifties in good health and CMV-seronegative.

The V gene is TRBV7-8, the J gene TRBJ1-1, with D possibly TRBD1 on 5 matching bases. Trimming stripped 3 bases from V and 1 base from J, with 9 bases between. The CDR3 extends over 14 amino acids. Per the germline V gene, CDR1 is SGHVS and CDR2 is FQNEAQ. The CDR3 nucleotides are TGTGCCAGCAGCTTGGGGGGGGAGAACACTGAAGCTTTCTTT. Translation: CASSLGGENTEAFF.

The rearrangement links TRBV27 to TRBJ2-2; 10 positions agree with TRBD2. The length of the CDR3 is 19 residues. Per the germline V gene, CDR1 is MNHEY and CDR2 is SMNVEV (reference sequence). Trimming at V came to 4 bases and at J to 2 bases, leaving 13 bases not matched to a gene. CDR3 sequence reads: CASSSSLRLAGLNTGELFF. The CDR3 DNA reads TGTGCCAGCAGTTCCTCCCTTCGACTAGCGGGTTTAAACACCGGGGAGCTGTTTTTT.

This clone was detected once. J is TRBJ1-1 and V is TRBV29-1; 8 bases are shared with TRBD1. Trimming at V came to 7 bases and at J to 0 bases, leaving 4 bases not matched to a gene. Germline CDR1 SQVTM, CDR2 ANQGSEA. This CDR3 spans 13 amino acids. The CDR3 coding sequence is TGCAGCGCTTCGACAGGGGTGAACACTGAAGCTTTCTTT. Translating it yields CSASTGVNTEAFF.

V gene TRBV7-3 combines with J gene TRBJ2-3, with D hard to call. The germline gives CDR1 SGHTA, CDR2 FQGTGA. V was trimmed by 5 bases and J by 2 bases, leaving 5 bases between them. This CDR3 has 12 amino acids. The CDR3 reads CASSLDTDTQYF. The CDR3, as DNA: TGTGCCAGCAGCCTAGACACAGATACGCAGTATTTT. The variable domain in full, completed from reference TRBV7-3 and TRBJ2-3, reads GAGVSQTPSNKVTEKGKYVELRCDPISGHTALYWYRQSLGQGPEFLIYFQGTGAADDSGLPNDRFFAVRPEGSVSTLKIQRTERGDSAVYLCASSLDTDTQYFGPGTRLTVL.

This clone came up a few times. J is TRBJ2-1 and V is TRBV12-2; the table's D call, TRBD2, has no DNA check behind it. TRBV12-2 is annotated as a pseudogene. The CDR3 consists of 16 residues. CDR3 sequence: CASRLEPSGAYNEQFF. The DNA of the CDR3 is TGTGCAAGTCGCTTAGAGCCCAGCGGGGCCTACAATGAGCAGTTCTTC.

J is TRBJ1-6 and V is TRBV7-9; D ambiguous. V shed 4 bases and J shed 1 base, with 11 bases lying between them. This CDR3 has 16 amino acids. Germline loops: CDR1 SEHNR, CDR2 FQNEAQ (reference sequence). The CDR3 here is CASSSPQWSYNSPLHF. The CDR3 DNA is TGTGCCAGCAGCTCCCCACAATGGTCCTATAATTCACCCCTCCACTTT.

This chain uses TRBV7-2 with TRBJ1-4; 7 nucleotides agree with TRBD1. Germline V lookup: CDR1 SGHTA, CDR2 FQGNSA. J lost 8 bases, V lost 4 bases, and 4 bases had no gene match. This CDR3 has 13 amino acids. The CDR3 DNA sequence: TGTGCCAGCAGCTCCTACAGGGGAGAAAAACTGTTTTTT. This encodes CASSSYRGEKLFF.

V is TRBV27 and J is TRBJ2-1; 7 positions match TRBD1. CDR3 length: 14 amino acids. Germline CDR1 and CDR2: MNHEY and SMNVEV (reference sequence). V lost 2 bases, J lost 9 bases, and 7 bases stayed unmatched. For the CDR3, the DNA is TGTGCCAGCAGTTTAAGCAGGGGGTATCGTGAGCAGTTCTTC. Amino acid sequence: CASSLSRGYREQFF.

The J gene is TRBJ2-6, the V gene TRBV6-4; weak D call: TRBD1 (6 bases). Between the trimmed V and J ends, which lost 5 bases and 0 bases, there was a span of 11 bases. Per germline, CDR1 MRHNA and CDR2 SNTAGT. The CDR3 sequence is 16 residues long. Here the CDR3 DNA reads TGTGCCAGCAGTCAGGACAGCAGCTCTGGGGCCAACGTCCTGACTTTC. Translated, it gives CASSQDSSSGANVLTF.

The CDR3 is CAISSSGAATDTQYF. CDR3 in DNA: TGTGCCATCAGCTCGAGCGGGGCCGCCACAGATACGCAGTATTTT. The genes are TRBV10-3 and TRBJ2-3; TRBD2 agrees at 7 bases. The J segment lost 2 bases and the V segment lost 6 bases, leaving 8 bases of the junction unmatched. CDR3 size: 15 residues. Germline V lookup: CDR1 ENHRY, CDR2 SYGVKD.

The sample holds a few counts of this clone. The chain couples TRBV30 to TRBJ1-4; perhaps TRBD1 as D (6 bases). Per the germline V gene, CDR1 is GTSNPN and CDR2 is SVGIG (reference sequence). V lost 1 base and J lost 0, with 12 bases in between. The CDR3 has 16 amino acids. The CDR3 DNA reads TGTGCCTGGAGTGATCCCCAGGGGACAACTAATGAAAAACTGTTTTTT. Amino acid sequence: CAWSDPQGTTNEKLFF.

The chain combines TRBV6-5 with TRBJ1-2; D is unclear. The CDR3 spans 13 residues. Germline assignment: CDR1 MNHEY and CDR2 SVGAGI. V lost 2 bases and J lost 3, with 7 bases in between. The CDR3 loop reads CASSYGGYYGYTF. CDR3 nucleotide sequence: TGTGCCAGCAGTTACGGAGGGTACTATGGCTACACCTTC.

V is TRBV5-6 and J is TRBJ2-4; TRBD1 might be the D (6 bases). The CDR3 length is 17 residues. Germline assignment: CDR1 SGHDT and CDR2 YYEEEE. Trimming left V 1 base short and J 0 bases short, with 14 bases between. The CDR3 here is CASSLLGDTLAKNIQYF. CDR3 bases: TGTGCCAGCAGCTTGTTAGGGGACACTCTAGCCAAAAACATTCAGTACTTC.

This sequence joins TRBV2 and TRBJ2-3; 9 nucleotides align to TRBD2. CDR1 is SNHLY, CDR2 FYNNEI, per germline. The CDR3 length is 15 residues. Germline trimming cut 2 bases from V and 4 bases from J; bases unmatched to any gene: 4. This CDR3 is CASSEQREAPDTQYF. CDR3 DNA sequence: TGTGCCAGCAGTGAACAGCGGGAGGCCCCAGATACGCAGTATTTT.

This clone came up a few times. The CDR3 DNA is TGTGCCAGCAGGGATCGGGGTGCTGGAAACACCATATATTTT. It codes for CASRDRGAGNTIYF. The chain recombines TRBV25-1 with TRBJ1-3; no clear D. Per the germline V gene, CDR1 is MGHDK and CDR2 is SYGVNS. The CDR3 spans 14 residues. The V end lost 6 bases, the J end lost 2 bases, and 11 bases lay between the germline ends.

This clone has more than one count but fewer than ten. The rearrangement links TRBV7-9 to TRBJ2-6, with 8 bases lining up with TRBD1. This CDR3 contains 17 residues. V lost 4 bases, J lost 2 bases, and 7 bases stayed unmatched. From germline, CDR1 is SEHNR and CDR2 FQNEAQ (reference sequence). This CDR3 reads CASSSGQGITGANVLTF. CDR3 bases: TGTGCCAGCAGCTCCGGACAGGGAATAACTGGGGCCAACGTCCTGACTTTC. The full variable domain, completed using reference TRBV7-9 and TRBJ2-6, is DTGVSQNPRHKITKRGQNVTFRCDPISEHNRLYWYRQTLGQGPEFLTYFQNEAQLEKSRLLSDRFSAERPKGSFSTLEIQRTEQGDSAMYLCASSSGQGITGANVLTFGAGSRLTVL.

CDR3 protein: CASLGRQAVGNTIYF. The CDR3 DNA is TGTGCCAGCTTGGGACGACAGGCCGTGGGGAACACCATATATTTT. The chain is built from TRBV6-6 and TRBJ1-3, with D possibly matching TRBD1 (6 bases). Germline V gene lookup returns CDR1 MNHNY and CDR2 SVGAGI (reference sequence). Trimming removed 8 bases from V and 7 bases from J, with 21 bases in between. The CDR3 extends over 15 amino acids.

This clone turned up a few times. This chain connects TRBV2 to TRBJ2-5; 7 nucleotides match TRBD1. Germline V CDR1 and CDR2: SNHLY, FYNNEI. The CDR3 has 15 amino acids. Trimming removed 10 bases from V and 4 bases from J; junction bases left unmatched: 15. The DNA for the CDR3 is TGTGCCACCACGAGTAGGGGGCGGATCACAGAGACCCAGTACTTC. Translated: CATTSRGRITETQYF.

The CDR3: CASTRQGRGVTGELFF. CDR3 nucleotides: TGTGCCAGCACCCGCCAGGGGCGGGGGGTCACCGGGGAGCTGTTTTTT. This chain connects TRBV27 to TRBJ2-2, with 8 bases lining up with TRBD2. Germline V gene data show CDR1 as MNHEY and CDR2 as SMNVEV (reference sequence). V shed 7 bases, J shed 4 bases, and the junction held 11 bases outside the gene matches. This CDR3 is 16 amino acids long.

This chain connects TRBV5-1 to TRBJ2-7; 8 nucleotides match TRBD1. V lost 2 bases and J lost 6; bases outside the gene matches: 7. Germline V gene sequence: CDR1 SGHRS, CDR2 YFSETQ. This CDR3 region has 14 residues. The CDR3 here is CASSFGTGRGEQYF. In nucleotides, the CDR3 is TGCGCCAGCAGCTTTGGGACAGGCCGGGGCGAGCAGTACTTC.

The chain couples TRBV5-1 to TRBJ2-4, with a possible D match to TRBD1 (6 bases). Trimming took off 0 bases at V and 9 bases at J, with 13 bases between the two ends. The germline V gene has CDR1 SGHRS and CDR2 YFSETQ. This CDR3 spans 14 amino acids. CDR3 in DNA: TGCGCCAGCAGCTTGGGACAGGAAGGAGTCATTCAGTACTTC. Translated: CASSLGQEGVIQYF.

In DNA, the CDR3 is TGTGCCAGCAGCTTACCCCGGACAGGGGGGTCTGCCTACACCTTC. Its protein is CASSLPRTGGSAYTF. The V call is TRBV7-9, the J call TRBJ1-2, with 10 positions matching TRBD1. The germline V gene has CDR1 SEHNR and CDR2 FQNEAQ (reference sequence). There are 15 residues in the CDR3. Losses at the gene ends were 2 bases for V and 10 bases for J; bases not matched to a gene: 10. Supplemented by reference TRBV7-9 and TRBJ1-2, the full variable domain reads DTGVSQNPRHKITKRGQNVTFRCDPISEHNRLYWYRQTLGQGPEFLTYFQNEAQLEKSRLLSDRFSAERPKGSFSTLEIQRTEQGDSAMYLCASSLPRTGGSAYTFGSGTRLTVV.